This TCR beta chain originates from a study of T cells in Graves' hyperthyroidism and ophthalmopathy. General observations from the study: Most clonotypes that expanded in the thyroid above 0.001 also showed up in blood.

Using around 10 ml of fresh peripheral blood, PBMCs were prepared. It was RNA transcripts that yielded the amplified TCR beta CDR3 regions. HTBI primers were used for first-round RT-PCR of the TCR CDR3. Via MiXCR, TCRdb re-called the multiplex PCR reads, giving one row per CDR3 protein. This table has about 520,000 distinct CDR3 sequences, about 24% appearing once. In its sample, this clonotype was seen many times. Antigen unknown. Germline assignment: CDR1 LNHNV and CDR2 YYDKDF (reference sequence). Trimming stripped 3 bases from V and 1 base from J, with 6 bases between. The CDR3 is 13 residues long. Sequenced input: blood. The chain is built from TRBV15 and TRBJ1-1; D uncertain. This clonotype was sampled from a woman aged 25-40 years with Graves' ophthalmopathy. CDR3 DNA sequence: TGTGCCACCAGCAGGGTCCCGAACACTGAAGCTTTCTTT. Protein sequence: CATSRVPNTEAFF.